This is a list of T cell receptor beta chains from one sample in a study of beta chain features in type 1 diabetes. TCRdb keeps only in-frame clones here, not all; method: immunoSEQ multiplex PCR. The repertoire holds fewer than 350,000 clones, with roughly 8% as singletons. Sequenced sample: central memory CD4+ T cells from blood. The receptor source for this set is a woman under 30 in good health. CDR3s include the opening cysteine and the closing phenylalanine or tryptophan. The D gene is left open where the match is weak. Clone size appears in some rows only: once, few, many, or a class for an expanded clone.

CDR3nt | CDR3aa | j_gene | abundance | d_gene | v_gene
TGCGCCAGCAGCTTTTCCGACAGAAACATTCAGTACTTC | CASSFSDRNIQYF | TRBJ2-4 | few | NA | TRBV5-1
TGTGCCAGCAGGGTGGGCGAGGGCAGGACCCAGTACTTC | CASRVGEGRTQYF | TRBJ2-5 | few | NA | TRBV6-1
TGTGCCAGCAGCCGGCAGGGGAACACCGGGGAGCTGTTTTTT | CASSRQGNTGELFF | TRBJ2-2 | few | NA | TRBV7-3
TGTGCCAGCAGCGTAGCGGCGGGATTCTCGATCGAGCAGTACTTC | CASSVAAGFSIEQYF | TRBJ2-7 | NA | NA | TRBV9
TGTGCCAGCTCACCTACTATCGGGGGGCAAGAGACCCAGTACTTC | CASSPTIGGQETQYF | TRBJ2-5 | NA | TRBD2 | TRBV18
TGTGCCTGGAGTGTTGTACCCCTTAATGAAAAACTGTTTTTT | CAWSVVPLNEKLFF | TRBJ1-4 | many | NA | TRBV30
TGTGCCAGCTCACCGGCAGGGAGTTCTGGCTACACCTTC | CASSPAGSSGYTF | TRBJ1-2 | NA | NA | TRBV18
TGTGCCAGCAGCCAGAGTTGGGCGCGGGAGACCCAGTACTTC | CASSQSWARETQYF | TRBJ2-5 | few | NA | TRBV14
TGTGCCAGCAGTTTGGTGTTAGCGGGGAAAGAGACCCAGTACTTC | CASSLVLAGKETQYF | TRBJ2-5 | few | TRBD2 | TRBV28
TGTGCCAGCCGTGCCAGGGAGAACACTGAAGCTTTCTTT | CASRARENTEAFF | TRBJ1-1 | few | NA | TRBV6-6
TGTGCCAGCAGTCCTAGCGGTGCCTACGAGCAGTACTTC | CASSPSGAYEQYF | TRBJ2-7 | few | TRBD2 | TRBV7-3
TGCGCCAGCAGCCAAGGATCTCAGGGCTTTTTCTCTGGAAACACCATATATTTT | CASSQGSQGFFSGNTIYF | TRBJ1-3 | NA | NA | TRBV4-1
TGTGCCAGCAGACACCAGGGAGCCACTGAAGCTTTCTTT | CASRHQGATEAFF | TRBJ1-1 | few | NA | TRBV7-3
TGTGCCAGCAGAACGTCAACAGGGCTAAGGGGAGATACGCAGTATTTT | CASRTSTGLRGDTQYF | TRBJ2-3 | few | NA | TRBV27
TGTGCCAGCAGTTTCTACATGACAGGGAGTACGAACACTGAAGCTTTCTTT | CASSFYMTGSTNTEAFF | TRBJ1-1 | few | TRBD1 | TRBV28
TGTGCCAGCAAGGGGACAGAGTACAATGAGCAGTTCTTC | CASKGTEYNEQFF | TRBJ2-1 | many | TRBD1 | TRBV2
TGTGCCAGCAGCTTCGAGACAGGATCTGGGGCCAACGTCCTGACTTTC | CASSFETGSGANVLTF | TRBJ2-6 | few | NA | TRBV5-4
TGTGCCAGCTCACCGGGGGGAAGGTCTGGAAACACCATATATTTT | CASSPGGRSGNTIYF | TRBJ1-3 | few | NA | TRBV18
TGTGCCAGCAGCCCGACAGGGCCAGAGACCCAGTACTTC | CASSPTGPETQYF | TRBJ2-5 | NA | TRBD1 | TRBV7-9
TGCGCCAGCAGCCAAGATCGAGTACTAGGGGTGGAGACCCAGTACTTC | CASSQDRVLGVETQYF | TRBJ2-5 | NA | NA | TRBV4-3
TGTGCCAGCAGCCCAACAGGGGTCTCCTACAATGAGCAGTTCTTC | CASSPTGVSYNEQFF | TRBJ2-1 | few | TRBD1 | TRBV7-3
TGTGCCAGCAGCTTATTGGGGGGCGAGGGGACCCAGTACTTC | CASSLLGGEGTQYF | TRBJ2-5 | many | NA | TRBV7-6
TGTGCCAGCAGCAATAAACCCCGGGACAGGGTATTTGTCGGGGAGCTGTTTTTT | CASSNKPRDRVFVGELFF | TRBJ2-2 | few | NA | TRBV21-1
TGTGCCAGTAGTACATTGACAGCCTACGAGCAGTACTTC | CASSTLTAYEQYF | TRBJ2-7 | few | NA | TRBV19
TGCGCCAGCAGCCACCCTGGGACCCCCGATACGCAGTATTTT | CASSHPGTPDTQYF | TRBJ2-3 | NA | NA | TRBV7-2
TGCGCCAGCAGCCGGGAAGCCAAAAACATTCAGTACTTC | CASSREAKNIQYF | TRBJ2-4 | NA | NA | TRBV4-1
TGTGCCAGCAGCGTACTACAGGAGAGCTACGAGCAGTACTTC | CASSVLQESYEQYF | TRBJ2-7 | many | NA | TRBV9
TGTGCCAGCAGCCAAAAGGATAGCAATCAGCCCCAGCATTTT | CASSQKDSNQPQHF | TRBJ1-5 | NA | NA | TRBV7-9
TGTGCCAGCTCACCACAAACCAGGATGCGGGAAGCTTTCTTT | CASSPQTRMREAFF | TRBJ1-1 | few | NA | TRBV18
TGTGCCAGCCAGGGACAGGTAGTTACAGATACGCAGTATTTT | CASQGQVVTDTQYF | TRBJ2-3 | few | TRBD1 | TRBV2
TGTGCCAGCGGAGCCACCGCGAGAAGGGGCTCCTACAATGAGCAGTTCTTC | CASGATARRGSYNEQFF | TRBJ2-1 | few | NA | TRBV27
TGTGCCAGCACCCAGGTGACAGCGAACACTGAAGCTTTCTTT | CASTQVTANTEAFF | TRBJ1-1 | once | NA | TRBV5-7
TGTGCCAGCAGTAAAGCCGGGACAGGTCTCAACTATGGCTACACCTTC | CASSKAGTGLNYGYTF | TRBJ1-2 | NA | TRBD1 | TRBV28
TGTGCCAGCAGTCCCGGGACTAGCGGCCAAGAGACCCAGTACTTC | CASSPGTSGQETQYF | TRBJ2-5 | few | TRBD2 | TRBV6-6
TGTGCCAGCAGCCCGGGGGGGATTGGTCAGCCCCAGCATTTT | CASSPGGIGQPQHF | TRBJ1-5 | few | NA | TRBV7-2
TGTGCCAGCAGGTCTATAAGGGGGCGAGACAATGAGCAGTTCTTC | CASRSIRGRDNEQFF | TRBJ2-1 | few | TRBD1 | TRBV6-6
TGTGCCAGCGGAACCGTCGGAGGGGTCGGGGAGCTGTTTTTT | CASGTVGGVGELFF | TRBJ2-2 | many | NA | TRBV28
TGCGCCAGCAGCCCGTCCCCCGTTAGGGATGAGCAGTTCTTC | CASSPSPVRDEQFF | TRBJ2-1 | NA | NA | TRBV4-3
TGTGCCAGCAGCCAAGTGGGTGGGTTGGACACTGAAGCTTTCTTT | CASSQVGGLDTEAFF | TRBJ1-1 | many | NA | TRBV4-2
TGTGCCAGCAGAATCGGGACTCGAGGGAATCAGCCCCAGCATTTT | CASRIGTRGNQPQHF | TRBJ1-5 | NA | NA | TRBV28
TGTGCCAGTTCCCCCACCTATGGCTACACCTTC | CASSPTYGYTF | TRBJ1-2 | NA | NA | TRBV28
TGTGCCAGCAGCCAGGGTTGGACAGCCGGAACCGGGGAGCTGTTTTTT | CASSQGWTAGTGELFF | TRBJ2-2 | many | NA | TRBV14
TGCGCCAGCAGCCAAGATTTGAGGGTCCGGTCCACAGATACGCAGTATTTT | CASSQDLRVRSTDTQYF | TRBJ2-3 | NA | NA | TRBV4-3